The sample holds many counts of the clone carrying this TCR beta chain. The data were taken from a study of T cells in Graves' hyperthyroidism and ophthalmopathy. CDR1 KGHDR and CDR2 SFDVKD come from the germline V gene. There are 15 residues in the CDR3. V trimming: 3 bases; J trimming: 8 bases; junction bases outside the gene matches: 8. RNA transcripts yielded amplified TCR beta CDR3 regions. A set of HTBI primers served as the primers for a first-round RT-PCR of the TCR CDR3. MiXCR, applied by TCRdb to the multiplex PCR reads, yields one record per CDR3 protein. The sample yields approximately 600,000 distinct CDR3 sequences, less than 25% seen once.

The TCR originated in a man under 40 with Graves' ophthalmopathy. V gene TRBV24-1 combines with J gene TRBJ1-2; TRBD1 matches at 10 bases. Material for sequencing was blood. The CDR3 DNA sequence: TGTGCCACCAGTGATGACAGGGGGCCCTGGGAGGGCTACACCTTC. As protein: CATSDDRGPWEGYTF.